This T cell receptor (beta chain) was captured by sequencing in a study of human T cells and chemical hapten exposure. This clonotype was observed a handful of times. The antigen remains undetermined. Time point of the sample: patch test 3, about 24 weeks after DPC sensitization. Treatment denoted: therapeutic diphenylcyclopropenone sensitization with weekly scalp DPC. Trimming took off 5 bases at V and 0 bases at J, with 14 bases between the two ends. The CDR3 loop spans 15 amino acids. Germline V CDR1 and CDR2: SGHKS, YYEKEE (reference sequence). During construction of the library, unique molecular identifiers were attached to individual cDNA molecules for quantitative, reproducible TCR counting. TCRdb re-called the RACE reads with MiXCR, one entry per CDR3 protein. The data contain under 55,000 distinct CDR3 sequences, 9.9% of them singletons. Whole-study results and caveats: TCRs at high frequency, those above 1 in 1000, did not change with DPC sensitization.

This specimen consisted of whole blood, obtained in connection with sensitization to the hapten diphenylcyclopropenone (DPC). The chain uses TRBV5-5 and TRBJ2-5; D is perhaps TRBD1 (5 bases). The clonotype was recovered from a woman aged 40 to 50 with alopecia areata. Some clones in this sample may be carry-over from other donors' samples. The CDR3 loop is CASRQLSGNQETQYF. As DNA, the CDR3 is TGTGCCAGCAGACAACTTTCAGGGAACCAAGAGACCCAGTACTTC.